This T cell receptor (beta chain) originates from a study of CXCR3-negative and CXCR3-positive naive CD8 T cells (dated by TCRdb to about 2019). About the investigation overall: Roughly 150 million TRB reads were obtained in total, roughly 1.5 +/- 0.3 million reads per library. The diversity and physicochemical repertoire analyses included 11 donors pooled from two independent experiments. TRBV-TRBJ cluster analysis included naive subsets from a handful of donors and memory cells from 3 donors.

On this clonotype itself: There is no known antigen for this receptor.

For every CD8+ T cell subset, under 350,000 cells were flow-sorted straight into RLT lysis buffer, and each subset was sorted in triplicate. Naive CD8+ T cells were defined stringently as CD45RO-CCR7+CD27+CD95- to exclude memory contaminants. Peripheral blood mononuclear cells were isolated from buffy coats by standard density gradient centrifugation. A FACSAria III was used to flow-sort naive CXCR3-negative and CXCR3-positive CD8+ T cells. Total RNA was extracted from sorted cells with an RNeasy Mini Kit. The CDR3 sequence holds 17 residues, the cysteine and phenylalanine included. Only the protein is available. CDR1 is given as SQVTM and CDR2 as ANQGSEA, both from the germline V gene. Points the paper makes about the study in general: TRB CDR3s from CXCR3-positive naive cells showed higher hydrophobicity (lower Kidera factor 4), lower energy, and higher strength and volume indices than CXCR3-negative naive cells. Similar TRBV-TRBJ usage was shown by naive CXCR3-negative and CXCR3-positive cells from the same donor, whereas distinct patterns were shown by memory cells. Freshly isolated PBMCs were used for most assays because CXCR3 expression partially decreased after cryopreservation. Surface CD5, linked to self-reactivity in mice, was comparable between naive subsets; TCR interaction strength was therefore also inferred from TRB CDR3 physicochemical properties. Repertoire diversity was comparably high in both naive subsets but much lower in memory CD8+ T cells.

The run used a NextSeq 550. The Human TCR Profiling Kit (MiLaboratory) was used to prepare UMI-labeled 5' RACE TRB cDNA libraries. The full amount of extracted RNA was used for cDNA synthesis, and the full amount of resulting cDNA was used for PCR amplification. The libraries were made side by side, with each library going through the same number of PCR cycles. Per the source publication's procedure: With a minimum of two reads required per UMI, MIGEC and MiXCR pulled out about 50,000 +/- 10,000 unique UMI-labeled TRB cDNA molecules from each library. On average, roughly 40,000 +/- 10,000 functional in-frame TRB CDR3 nucleotide clonotypes lacking stop codons were found per library. After downsampling to 5000 UMI-labeled TRB molecules per sample, diversity metrics, including normalized Shannon-Wiener and Chao1, were computed in VDJtools. For the central five CDR3 residues, VDJtools calculated physicochemical properties weighted by clonotype size, namely interaction energy, strength, volume and Kidera factor 4. The reads were reprocessed in TCRdb, with one entry per CDR3 protein sequence and no accompanying DNA. TCRdb's processing, not the authors', yielded these V and J calls. The table kept for this sample lists around 160,000 distinct CDR3 sequences. The ten largest clonotypes hold approximately 0.28% of the sample.

Sequencing was done on a sample of naive CXCR3+ CD8+ T cells from blood. The sample's cell subset or site, from its label and the paper: CD45RO-CCR7+CD27+CD95- naive CD8+ T cells expressing CXCR3 (TNR3+). The sequence joins TRBV29-1 to TRBJ2-5; TCRdb returns TRBD2, unconfirmable since there is no DNA. This clonotype was sampled from a human donor in good health. Some clones in this sample may be carry-over from other donors' samples. The CDR3 sequence is CSVEGDGLEPISETQYF.